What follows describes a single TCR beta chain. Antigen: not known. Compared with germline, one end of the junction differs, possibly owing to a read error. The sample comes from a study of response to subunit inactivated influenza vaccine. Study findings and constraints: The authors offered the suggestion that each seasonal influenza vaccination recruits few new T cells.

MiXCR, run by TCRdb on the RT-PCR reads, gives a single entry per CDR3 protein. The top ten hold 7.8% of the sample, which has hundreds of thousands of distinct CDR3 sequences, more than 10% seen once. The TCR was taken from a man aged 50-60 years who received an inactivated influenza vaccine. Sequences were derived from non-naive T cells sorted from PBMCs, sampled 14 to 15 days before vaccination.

CDR3 coding DNA: TGTGCCAGCTGCCAAGAGTTTTTCGGGGCAGAGACCCAGTACTTC. Protein sequence: CASCQEFFGAETQYF. The rearrangement joins TRBV3-1 to TRBJ2-5, with D perhaps assigned TRBD1 or TRBD2 (5 bases each). The CDR3 sequence is 15 residues long. Germline CDR1 is LGHDT and CDR2 is YNNKEL (reference sequence).